The rows below give T cell receptor beta chains drawn from one sample of a study of post-analysis software for immune sequencing data. Via MiXCR, TCRdb re-called the PCR reads, giving one row per CDR3 protein. Altogether over 700,000 distinct CDR3 sequences are present, 25% to 30% being singletons, with the ten largest covering more than 0.55%. The sequenced sample was blood. The receptors were gathered from a girl aged 5-17 years with multiple sclerosis. Both conserved end residues are part of each CDR3. A D gene is named only where the DNA matches it firmly. For some rows the clone size is stated as once, few or many, or as a class when expanded; others skip it.

D gene	V gene	J gene	clone size	CDR3 protein	CDR3 DNA
NA	TRBV12-3/TRBV12-4	TRBJ2-1	NA	CASSRNPHGDQQFF	TGTGCCAGCAGTAGAAATCCCCATGGGGACCAGCAGTTCTTC
NA	TRBV20-1	TRBJ1-5	NA	CSARLGQISNQPQHF	TGCAGTGCTCGTTTAGGCCAAATCAGCAATCAGCCCCAGCATTTT
NA	TRBV28	TRBJ2-7	many	CASDKSRGSSYEQYF	TGTGCCAGCGATAAGAGTCGGGGAAGCTCCTACGAGCAGTACTTC
TRBD1	TRBV6-6	TRBJ1-2	few	CASSYRDSNGYTF	TGTGCCAGCAGTTACCGGGACAGTAATGGCTACACCTTC
TRBD1	TRBV5-1	TRBJ2-1	NA	CASRTGADNEQFF	TGCGCCAGCAGGACAGGGGCGGACAATGAGCAGTTCTTC
NA	TRBV5-1	TRBJ2-7	many	CASSLEWGPYEQYF	TGCGCCAGCAGCTTGGAATGGGGCCCCTACGAGCAGTACTTC
NA	TRBV28	TRBJ2-7	NA	CASSLVTAGSYEQYF	TGTGCCAGCAGTTTAGTTACGGCGGGCTCCTACGAGCAGTACTTC
TRBD2	TRBV15	TRBJ2-3	NA	CATSRETDTQYF	TGTGCCACCTCGCGGGAGACAGATACGCAGTATTTT
NA	TRBV7-9	TRBJ1-4	NA	CASGSPGATNEKLFF	TGTGCCAGCGGAAGCCCAGGGGCAACTAATGAAAAACTGTTTTTT
TRBD1	TRBV7-9	TRBJ1-6	NA	CASSLGDRAALHF	TGTGCCAGCAGCTTAGGGGACAGGGCGGCGCTCCACTTT
NA	TRBV5-1	TRBJ2-7	few	CASSSGQNLEEQYF	TGCGCCAGCAGCTCCGGACAGAACCTAGAAGAGCAGTACTTC
NA	TRBV20-1	TRBJ1-2	NA	CSARDGPVGYTF	TGCAGTGCTAGAGATGGGCCTGTAGGCTACACCTTC
TRBD1	TRBV20-1	TRBJ1-4	NA	CSARGGGLYEKLFF	TGCAGTGCTAGAGGAGGGGGCCTCTATGAAAAACTGTTTTTT
NA	TRBV6-1	TRBJ1-5	NA	CASSEAPSGHRVWPQHF	TGTGCCAGCAGTGAAGCGCCCAGTGGCCACAGGGTTTGGCCCCAGCATTTT
TRBD1	TRBV19	TRBJ1-2	NA	CASSSSGTVLGGYGYTF	TGTGCCAGTAGTTCTTCGGGGACAGTCCTTGGGGGCTATGGCTACACCTTC
NA	TRBV6-5	TRBJ2-7	few	CASSTHRDTLYEQYF	TGTGCCAGCAGTACACACCGGGACACCCTCTACGAGCAGTACTTC
TRBD1	TRBV7-2	TRBJ1-6	few	CASSAHQDRGNSPLHF	TGTGCCAGCAGCGCCCACCAGGACAGGGGGAATTCACCCCTCCACTTT
NA	TRBV29-1	TRBJ2-2	few	CSANVGAWPGELFF	TGCAGCGCAAATGTTGGGGCTTGGCCCGGGGAGCTGTTTTTT
NA	TRBV20-1	TRBJ1-2	few	CSARDAGLGYGYTF	TGCAGTGCTAGAGATGCGGGGCTGGGCTATGGCTACACCTTC
NA	TRBV5-6	TRBJ2-7	few	CASSFRPGSEQYF	TGTGCCAGCAGCTTCCGCCCAGGCTCCGAGCAGTACTTC
NA	TRBV9	TRBJ1-5	few	CASSPTEYSNQPQHF	TGTGCCAGCAGCCCGACAGAATATAGCAATCAGCCCCAGCATTTT
NA	TRBV20-1	TRBJ2-7	NA	CSARDSQLSSYEQYF	TGCAGTGCTAGAGATTCCCAACTCTCCTCCTACGAGCAGTACTTC
TRBD1	TRBV5-1	TRBJ2-4	NA	CASRPDRPLIKNIQYF	TGCGCCAGCAGACCGGACAGGCCCCTTATCAAAAACATTCAGTACTTC
NA	TRBV25-1	TRBJ2-7	few	CASRGSRGVYEQYF	TGTGCCAGCAGGGGGAGCAGGGGTGTATACGAGCAGTACTTC
TRBD1	TRBV5-1	TRBJ2-2	NA	CASRYDRATGELFF	TGCGCCAGCCGCTACGACAGGGCCACCGGGGAGCTGTTTTTT
NA	TRBV13	TRBJ2-5	few	CASSPGGLETRKTQYF	TGTGCCAGCAGCCCCGGGGGCCTCGAAACAAGAAAGACCCAGTACTTC
TRBD2	TRBV3-1	TRBJ2-1	many	CASSQVLAGYNEQFF	TGTGCCAGCAGCCAAGTCCTAGCGGGGTACAATGAGCAGTTCTTC
NA	TRBV6-2/TRBV6-3	TRBJ2-2	NA	CASRSRETGELFF	TGTGCCAGCAGAAGCAGGGAGACCGGGGAGCTGTTTTTT
NA	TRBV29-1	TRBJ2-5	NA	CSVFLGGFGQETQYF	TGCAGCGTTTTCCTGGGAGGATTCGGCCAAGAGACCCAGTACTTC
NA	TRBV4-3	TRBJ2-7	few	CASSQDRSGPYEQYF	TGCGCCAGCAGCCAAGACCGCTCGGGGCCCTACGAGCAGTACTTC
NA	TRBV6-6	TRBJ1-5	NA	CASSGRLGLGQPQHF	TGTGCCAGCAGTGGCCGTTTAGGGTTGGGTCAGCCCCAGCATTTT
NA	TRBV29-1	TRBJ2-3	NA	CSVVFWEGTDTQYF	TGCAGCGTTGTATTCTGGGAAGGGACAGATACGCAGTATTTT
NA	TRBV6-1	TRBJ1-5	once	CATKAAWGGGQPQHF	TGTGCCACCAAAGCGGCGTGGGGAGGCGGGCAGCCCCAGCATTTT
NA	TRBV4-3	TRBJ2-7	few	CASSQVTGSYEQYF	TGCGCCAGCAGCCAAGTTACCGGCTCCTACGAGCAGTACTTC
NA	TRBV20-1	TRBJ2-7	NA	CKGPDLDLGEQYF	TGCAAGGGTCCCGACCTCGACTTAGGCGAGCAGTACTTC
NA	TRBV11-2	TRBJ1-2	NA	CASSLKLLGDAQVNGYTF	TGTGCCAGCAGCTTAAAACTGCTGGGGGACGCCCAGGTGAATGGCTACACCTTC
NA	TRBV12-3/TRBV12-4	TRBJ1-2	NA	CASSLGTRGSNYGYTF	TGTGCCAGCAGTTTGGGCACCCGGGGGAGTAACTATGGCTACACCTTC
TRBD2	TRBV7-2	TRBJ2-7	few	CASSLRTSGVEQYF	TGTGCCAGCAGCTTAAGGACTAGCGGGGTCGAGCAGTACTTC
TRBD2	TRBV7-2	TRBJ2-7	NA	CASSPLAGPFYEQYF	TGTGCCAGCAGCCCTTTAGCGGGGCCCTTCTACGAGCAGTACTTC
TRBD2	TRBV27	TRBJ2-5	few	CASSLTSGRQETQYF	TGTGCCAGCAGTCTGACTAGCGGGAGGCAAGAGACCCAGTACTTC
TRBD2	TRBV12-3/TRBV12-4	TRBJ2-1	few	CASSILAGANEQFF	TGTGCCAGCAGTATCCTAGCGGGGGCCAATGAGCAGTTCTTC
NA	TRBV7-9	TRBJ2-1	few	CASSPSSVLVEQFF	TGTGCCAGCAGCCCATCCAGTGTTCTTGTGGAGCAGTTCTTC
TRBD2	TRBV4-3	TRBJ2-3	few	CASSPKVAGGATDTQYF	TGCGCCAGCAGCCCGAAGGTGGCGGGAGGCGCCACAGATACGCAGTATTTT
NA	TRBV29-1	TRBJ2-3	many	CSVLGSSEGTDTQYF	TGCAGCGTCCTAGGGTCTAGCGAGGGCACAGATACGCAGTATTTT
NA	TRBV7-6	TRBJ2-5	NA	CASSFKGGQWYQETQYF	TGTGCCAGCAGCTTTAAGGGGGGGCAGTGGTACCAAGAGACCCAGTACTTC
NA	TRBV5-1	TRBJ2-2	few	CASSLVPRAGELFF	TGCGCCAGCAGCTTGGTCCCAAGGGCCGGGGAGCTGTTTTTT
TRBD1	TRBV3-1	TRBJ1-2	NA	CASSHLDRGPNYGYTF	TGTGCCAGCAGCCACCTCGACAGGGGCCCTAACTATGGCTACACCTTC
NA	TRBV28	TRBJ2-7	NA	CASSFPRELHEQYF	TGTGCCAGCAGTTTCCCTCGGGAGTTGCACGAGCAGTACTTC
TRBD1	TRBV20-1	TRBJ1-4	few	CSARGDRGGEKLFF	TGCAGTGCTAGGGGGGACAGGGGCGGTGAAAAACTGTTTTTT
NA	TRBV7-9	TRBJ2-4	NA	CASSQQGSNEQYF	TGTGCCAGCAGCCAACAGGGTTCCAATGAGCAGTACTTC
NA	TRBV4-3	TRBJ2-1	few	CASSLRTAGDYNEQFF	TGCGCCAGCAGCCTAAGGACGGCAGGGGACTACAATGAGCAGTTCTTC
TRBD1	TRBV5-1	TRBJ1-1	NA	CASSAGQMNTEAFF	TGTGCCAGCAGTGCGGGACAGATGAACACTGAAGCTTTCTTT
NA	TRBV27	TRBJ1-1	NA	CASKPRGQNTEAFF	TGTGCCAGCAAGCCACGGGGCCAGAACACTGAAGCTTTCTTT
NA	TRBV28	TRBJ2-5	NA	CASSFPPGQETQYF	TGTGCCAGCAGTTTCCCCCCGGGCCAAGAGACCCAGTACTTC
NA	TRBV12-3/TRBV12-4	TRBJ2-1	few	CASRAWGRGSYNEQFF	TGTGCCAGCAGAGCGTGGGGGCGCGGATCCTACAATGAGCAGTTCTTC
TRBD1	TRBV6-6	TRBJ1-2	NA	CASSSQGVVGYTF	TGTGCTAGCAGCTCTCAGGGGGTGGTTGGCTACACCTTC
TRBD1	TRBV6-1	TRBJ1-2	few	CASREQGEVGYTF	TGTGCCAGCAGGGAACAGGGGGAAGTCGGCTACACCTTC
NA	TRBV5-1	TRBJ1-2	few	CASSPDDGKYGYTF	TGCGCCAGCAGCCCAGACGACGGAAAGTATGGCTACACCTTC
TRBD2	TRBV27	TRBJ2-4	few	CASGLAGVKNIQYF	TGTGCCAGCGGGCTAGCGGGAGTGAAAAACATTCAGTACTTC